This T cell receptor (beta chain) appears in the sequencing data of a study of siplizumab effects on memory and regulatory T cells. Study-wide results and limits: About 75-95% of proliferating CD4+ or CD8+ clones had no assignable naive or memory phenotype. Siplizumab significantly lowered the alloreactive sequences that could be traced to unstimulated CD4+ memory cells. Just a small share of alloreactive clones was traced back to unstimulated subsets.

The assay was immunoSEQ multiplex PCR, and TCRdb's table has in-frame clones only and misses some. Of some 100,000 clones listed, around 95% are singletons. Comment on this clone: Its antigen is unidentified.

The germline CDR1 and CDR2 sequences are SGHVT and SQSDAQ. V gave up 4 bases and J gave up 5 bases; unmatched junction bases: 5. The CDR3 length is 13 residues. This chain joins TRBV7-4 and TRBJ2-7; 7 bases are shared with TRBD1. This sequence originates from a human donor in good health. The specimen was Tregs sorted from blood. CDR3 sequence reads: CASSSDRAHEQYF. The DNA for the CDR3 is TGTGCCAGCAGCTCAGACAGGGCCCACGAGCAGTACTTC.